This is a list of T cell receptor beta chains from one sample in a study of human T cells and chemical hapten exposure. TCRdb reanalysed the 5' RACE reads using MiXCR and keeps one entry per CDR3 protein. This sample has over 70,000 distinct CDR3 sequences, with about a sixth found just once. The origin of the receptors is a female donor in good health. Both conserved end residues are trimmed from each CDR3. Size tells how often a clone was seen (once, few, many) or the class of an expanded clone, and some rows leave it out.

NA | TRBJ2-7 | TRBV6-2/TRBV6-3 | ASSYRDRAPYEQY
few | TRBJ2-1 | TRBV11-2 | ASSLTGPTYNEQF
NA | TRBJ1-1 | TRBV29-1 | SVGGGDTEAF
few | TRBJ2-1 | TRBV4-1 | ASSQLAGLLSDEQF
few | TRBJ2-7 | TRBV27 | ASSPSPRNEQY
NA | TRBJ1-1 | TRBV10-3 | AISEVGAEAF
NA | TRBJ2-2 | TRBV7-2 | ASSFPSDGRGANTGELF
NA | TRBJ2-5 | TRBV24-1 | ATSDPSSGVGETQY
NA | TRBJ2-2 | TRBV15 | ATSRGQGNTGELF
few | TRBJ1-1 | TRBV5-1 | ASSTGQANTEAF
NA | TRBJ1-1 | TRBV6-1 | ASRLQGALEAF
NA | TRBJ1-5 | TRBV27 | ASRPVNRGGDQPQH
NA | TRBJ2-7 | TRBV6-6 | ASSYRQRGEQY
NA | TRBJ1-1 | TRBV6-5 | ASRRTSNTEAF
few | TRBJ1-5 | TRBV20-1 | SAATTGGGNQPQH
NA | TRBJ2-7 | TRBV16 | ASSRTSGASIKQY
NA | TRBJ2-7 | TRBV12-3/TRBV12-4 | ASSLAGGRNEQY
NA | TRBJ2-5 | TRBV4-1 | ASSRGGRETQY
NA | TRBJ1-4 | TRBV6-6 | ASSYMEGSEKLF
NA | TRBJ1-4 | TRBV12-3/TRBV12-4 | ASSSLEGEKLF
NA | TRBJ1-3 | TRBV27 | ASRPTGSNTIY
NA | TRBJ2-3 | TRBV9 | ASSVNPLGEDTQY
NA | TRBJ2-7 | TRBV7-9 | ASSFTSGTYEQY
few | TRBJ2-3 | TRBV30 | AWSVGTSTDTQY
few | TRBJ1-5 | TRBV2 | ASSQEINQPQH
few | TRBJ1-5 | TRBV10-2 | ASSPQGIHSNQPQH
few | TRBJ2-1 | TRBV11-2 | ASSFVGQGHNEQF
NA | TRBJ2-3 | TRBV7-9 | ASSLGLSPTDTQY
many | TRBJ2-7 | TRBV11-2 | ASSLEGGLGEQY
NA | TRBJ1-2 | TRBV20-1 | SAQQQSQGKGYT
few | TRBJ2-2 | TRBV20-1 | SASHGGSNTGELF
many | TRBJ2-1 | TRBV4-2 | ASSHILGTSGNEQF
NA | TRBJ1-1 | TRBV5-1 | ASSDPNTEAF
NA | TRBJ2-7 | TRBV6-2/TRBV6-3 | ASTTIDRRDRGLPAYEQY
many | TRBJ1-2 | TRBV29-1 | SVEAVQGAIGGYT
NA | TRBJ1-1 | TRBV5-6 | ASSLVDGYTEAF
once | TRBJ1-4 | TRBV12-3/TRBV12-4 | ASSPRRTATNEKLF
many | TRBJ2-2 | TRBV28 | ASSLWSLAGGPGELF
NA | TRBJ2-7 | TRBV20-1 | SAPLGSYEQY
many | TRBJ1-4 | TRBV6-6 | ASSYFPGAEANEKLF
many | TRBJ2-3 | TRBV29-1 | SVQMTDTQY
NA | TRBJ2-4 | TRBV12-3/TRBV12-4 | ASSLGGAVKNIQY
NA | TRBJ2-3 | TRBV4-3 | ASSLSGDRDTQY
NA | TRBJ1-1 | TRBV9 | ASSRGGRTEAF
few | TRBJ2-7 | TRBV29-1 | SVGSGEHYEQY
few | TRBJ1-1 | TRBV5-1 | ASSPQGSGNLGTEAF
NA | TRBJ1-5 | TRBV28 | ASTQTGVDQPQH
NA | TRBJ2-7 | TRBV4-3 | ASSQDGGGDPQY
few | TRBJ1-2 | TRBV12-3/TRBV12-4 | ASSLADRGYYGYT
many | TRBJ2-1 | TRBV20-1 | SARDKGQGGYNEQF
many | TRBJ2-3 | TRBV11-3 | ASSSLNTQY
few | TRBJ2-5 | TRBV6-5 | ASSPAPSALWKETQY
few | TRBJ2-2 | TRBV6-2/TRBV6-3 | ASSRGTVKTGELF
NA | TRBJ2-7 | TRBV12-3/TRBV12-4 | ASSWTRGPYEQY
NA | TRBJ2-3 | TRBV20-1 | SAFRLRATSTDTQY
NA | TRBJ2-7 | TRBV28 | ASSLPGYEQY
NA | TRBJ1-2 | TRBV20-1 | SAIPGQNYGYT
NA | TRBJ2-3 | TRBV7-9 | ASSSDRGDTDTQY
NA | TRBJ2-3 | TRBV12-3/TRBV12-4 | ASSLTPGTSGGIDTQY
NA | TRBJ1-1 | TRBV20-1 | SRISHMNTEAF